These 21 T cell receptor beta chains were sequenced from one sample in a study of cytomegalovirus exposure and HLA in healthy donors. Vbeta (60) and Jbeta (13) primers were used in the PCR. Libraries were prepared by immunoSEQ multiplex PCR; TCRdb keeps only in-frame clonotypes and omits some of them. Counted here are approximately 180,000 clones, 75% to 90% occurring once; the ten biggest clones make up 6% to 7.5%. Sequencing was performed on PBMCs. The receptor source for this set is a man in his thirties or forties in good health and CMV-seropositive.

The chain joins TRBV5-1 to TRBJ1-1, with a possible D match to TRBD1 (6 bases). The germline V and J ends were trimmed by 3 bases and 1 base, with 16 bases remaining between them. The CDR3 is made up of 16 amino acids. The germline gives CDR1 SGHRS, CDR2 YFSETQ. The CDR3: CASSSNTMTGNTEAFF. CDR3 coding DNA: TGCGCCAGCAGCTCAAATACCATGACAGGGAACACTGAAGCTTTCTTT.

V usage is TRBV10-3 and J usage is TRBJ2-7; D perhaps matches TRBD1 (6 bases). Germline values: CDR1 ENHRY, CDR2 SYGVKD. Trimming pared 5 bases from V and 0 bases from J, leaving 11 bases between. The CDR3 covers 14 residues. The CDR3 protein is CAISLDSSSYEQYF. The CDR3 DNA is TGTGCCATCAGTCTGGACAGTAGCTCCTACGAGCAGTACTTC.

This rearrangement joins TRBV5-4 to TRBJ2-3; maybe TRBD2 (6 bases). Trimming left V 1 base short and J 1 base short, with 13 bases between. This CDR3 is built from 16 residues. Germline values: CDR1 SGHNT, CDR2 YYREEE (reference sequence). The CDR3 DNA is TGTGCCAGCAGCTTGCGGCGGGGAGTACGCACAGATACGCAGTATTTT. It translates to CASSLRRGVRTDTQYF.

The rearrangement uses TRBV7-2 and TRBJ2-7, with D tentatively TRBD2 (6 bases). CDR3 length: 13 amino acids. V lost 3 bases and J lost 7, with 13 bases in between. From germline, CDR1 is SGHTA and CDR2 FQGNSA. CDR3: CASSFRYSGEQYF. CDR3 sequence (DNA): TGTGCCAGCAGCTTCAGATACAGCGGGGAGCAGTACTTC.

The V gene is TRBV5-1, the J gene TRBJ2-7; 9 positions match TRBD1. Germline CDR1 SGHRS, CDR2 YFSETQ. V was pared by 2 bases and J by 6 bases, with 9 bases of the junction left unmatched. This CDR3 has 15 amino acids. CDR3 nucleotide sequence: TGCGCCAGCAGCTTCGGACAGGGGATCTCGAGCGAGCAGTACTTC. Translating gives CASSFGQGISSEQYF. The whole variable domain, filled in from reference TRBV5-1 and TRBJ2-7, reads KAGVTQTPRYLIKTRGQQVTLSCSPISGHRSVSWYQQTPGQGLQFLFEYFSETQRNKGNFPGRFSGRQFSNSRSEMNVSTLELGDSALYLCASSFGQGISSEQYFGPGTRLTVT.

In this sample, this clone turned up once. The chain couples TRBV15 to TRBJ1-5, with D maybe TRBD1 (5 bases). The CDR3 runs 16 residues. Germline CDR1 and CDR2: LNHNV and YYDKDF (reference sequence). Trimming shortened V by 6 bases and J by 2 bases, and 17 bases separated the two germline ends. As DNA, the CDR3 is TGTGCCACCAGGCAGTTGTTAGGGGATGGCAATCAGCCCCAGCATTTT. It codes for CATRQLLGDGNQPQHF.

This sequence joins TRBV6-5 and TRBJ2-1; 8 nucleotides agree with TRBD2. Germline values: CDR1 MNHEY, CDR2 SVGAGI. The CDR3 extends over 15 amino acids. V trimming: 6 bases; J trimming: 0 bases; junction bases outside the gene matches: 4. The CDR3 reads CASRLAGSSYNEQFF. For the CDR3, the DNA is TGTGCCAGCAGATTAGCGGGGAGCTCCTACAATGAGCAGTTCTTC.

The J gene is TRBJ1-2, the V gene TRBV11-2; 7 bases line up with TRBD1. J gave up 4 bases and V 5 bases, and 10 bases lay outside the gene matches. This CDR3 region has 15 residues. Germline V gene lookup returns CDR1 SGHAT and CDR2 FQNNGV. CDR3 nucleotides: TGTGCCAGCAGCATAAGTGGGGGACAGACCTATGGCTACACCTTC. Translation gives CASSISGGQTYGYTF.

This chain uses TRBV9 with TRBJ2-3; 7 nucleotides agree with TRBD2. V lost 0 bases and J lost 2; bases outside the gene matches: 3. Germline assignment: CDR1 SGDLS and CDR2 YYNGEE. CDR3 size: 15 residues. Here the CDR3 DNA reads TGTGCCAGCAGCGTAGGTGCGGGAGACACAGATACGCAGTATTTT. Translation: CASSVGAGDTDTQYF.

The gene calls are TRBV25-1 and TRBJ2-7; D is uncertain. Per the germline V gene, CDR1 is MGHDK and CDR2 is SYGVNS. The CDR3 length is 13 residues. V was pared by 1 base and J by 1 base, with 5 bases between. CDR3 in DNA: TGTGCCAGCAGTGAATTTCGGTCCTACGAGCAGTACTTC. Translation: CASSEFRSYEQYF.

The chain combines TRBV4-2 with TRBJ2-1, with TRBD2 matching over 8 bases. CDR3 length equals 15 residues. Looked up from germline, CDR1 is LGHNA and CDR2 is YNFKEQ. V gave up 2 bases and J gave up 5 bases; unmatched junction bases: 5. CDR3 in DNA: TGTGCCAGCAGCCAACAATTAGCGGGGCACAATGAGCAGTTCTTC. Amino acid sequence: CASSQQLAGHNEQFF.

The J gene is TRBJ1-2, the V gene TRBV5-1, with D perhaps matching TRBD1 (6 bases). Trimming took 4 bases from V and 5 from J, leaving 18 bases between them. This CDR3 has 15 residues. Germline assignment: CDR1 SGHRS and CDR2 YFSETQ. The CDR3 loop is CASSPTQAGTYGYTF. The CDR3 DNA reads TGCGCCAGCAGCCCAACTCAGGCCGGGACATATGGCTACACCTTC.

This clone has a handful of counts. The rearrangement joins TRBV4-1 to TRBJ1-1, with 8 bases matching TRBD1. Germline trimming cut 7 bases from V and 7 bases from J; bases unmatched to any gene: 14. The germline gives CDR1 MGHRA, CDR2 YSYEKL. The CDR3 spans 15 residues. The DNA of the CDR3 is TGCGCCAGCACCGAATCACGGACAGGGCGTGTTGAAGCTTTCTTT. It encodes CASTESRTGRVEAFF.

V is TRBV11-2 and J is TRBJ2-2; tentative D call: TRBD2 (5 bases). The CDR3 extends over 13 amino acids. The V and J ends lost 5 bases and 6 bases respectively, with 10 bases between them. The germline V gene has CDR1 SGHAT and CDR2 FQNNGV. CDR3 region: CASSLGEPGELFF. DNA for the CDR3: TGTGCCAGCAGCCTCGGGGAGCCCGGGGAGCTGTTTTTT.

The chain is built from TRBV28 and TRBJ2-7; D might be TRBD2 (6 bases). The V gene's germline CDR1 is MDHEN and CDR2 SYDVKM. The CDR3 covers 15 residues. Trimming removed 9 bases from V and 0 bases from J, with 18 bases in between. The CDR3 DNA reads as TGTGCCAGTATCACGGGAGTCGGGGGCTCCTACGAGCAGTACTTC. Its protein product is CASITGVGGSYEQYF.

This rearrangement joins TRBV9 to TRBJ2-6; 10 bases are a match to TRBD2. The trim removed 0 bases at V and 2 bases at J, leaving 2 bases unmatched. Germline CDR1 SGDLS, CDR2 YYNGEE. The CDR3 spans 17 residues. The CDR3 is CASSVALAGAGANVLTF. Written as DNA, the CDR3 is TGTGCCAGCAGCGTAGCCCTAGCGGGGGCTGGGGCCAACGTCCTGACTTTC.

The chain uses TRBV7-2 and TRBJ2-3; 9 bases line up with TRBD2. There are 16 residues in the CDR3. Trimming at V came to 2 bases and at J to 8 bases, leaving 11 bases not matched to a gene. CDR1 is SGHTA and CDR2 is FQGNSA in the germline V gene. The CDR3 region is CASSLTAGGPGGTQYF. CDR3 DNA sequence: TGTGCCAGCAGCTTAACGGCGGGGGGGCCGGGTGGTACGCAGTATTTT. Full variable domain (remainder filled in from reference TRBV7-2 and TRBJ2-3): GAGVSQSPSNKVTEKGKDVELRCDPISGHTALYWYRQSLGQGLEFLIYFQGNSAPDKSGLPSDRFSAERTGGSVSTLTIQRTQQEDSAVYLCASSLTAGGPGGTQYFGPGTRLTVL.

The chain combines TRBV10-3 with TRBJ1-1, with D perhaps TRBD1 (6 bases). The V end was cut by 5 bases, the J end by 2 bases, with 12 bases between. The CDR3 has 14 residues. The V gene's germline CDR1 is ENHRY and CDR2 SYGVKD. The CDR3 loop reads CAISPGTLNTEAFF. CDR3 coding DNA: TGTGCCATCAGTCCCGGGACACTCAACACTGAAGCTTTCTTT.

The CDR3 loop reads CASSLGQGNGNTIYF. For the CDR3, the DNA is TGTGCCAGCAGCTTGGGCCAGGGGAACGGAAACACCATATATTTT. The V call is TRBV5-4, the J call TRBJ1-3; TRBD1 might be the D (6 bases). V lost 0 bases to trimming and J lost 4 bases, with 11 bases between them. Germline values: CDR1 SGHNT, CDR2 YYREEE (reference sequence). The CDR3 extends over 15 amino acids.

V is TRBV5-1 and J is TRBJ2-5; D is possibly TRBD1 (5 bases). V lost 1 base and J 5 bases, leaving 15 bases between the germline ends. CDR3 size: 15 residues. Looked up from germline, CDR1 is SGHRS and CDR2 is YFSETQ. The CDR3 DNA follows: TGCGCCAGCAGCTTGATCAGGAGCCAGGGCGAGACCCAGTACTTC. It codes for CASSLIRSQGETQYF. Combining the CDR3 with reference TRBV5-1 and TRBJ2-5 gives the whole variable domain KAGVTQTPRYLIKTRGQQVTLSCSPISGHRSVSWYQQTPGQGLQFLFEYFSETQRNKGNFPGRFSGRQFSNSRSEMNVSTLELGDSALYLCASSLIRSQGETQYFGPGTRLLVL.

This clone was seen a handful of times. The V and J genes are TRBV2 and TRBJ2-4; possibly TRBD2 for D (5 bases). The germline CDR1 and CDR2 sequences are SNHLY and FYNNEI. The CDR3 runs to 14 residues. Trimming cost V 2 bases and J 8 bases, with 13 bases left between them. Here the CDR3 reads CASSELRIGDIQYF. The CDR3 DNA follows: TGTGCCAGCAGTGAACTGAGGATCGGGGACATTCAGTACTTC.